These 21 T cell receptor beta chains originate from one sample sequenced in a study of graft-versus-host responses after intestinal transplantation. Using immunoSEQ multiplex PCR, the repertoire was profiled, and TCRdb retains in-frame clones only, with some absent. The profile shows roughly 40,000 clones, about 90% of them singletons. The sequences come from PBMCs, collected 300 to 320 days after intestinal transplant. These receptors originate from a human patient who received an intestinal transplant, so some T cells may come from the graft donor.

CDR3 in amino acids: CASSLDRTGETQYF. CDR3 coding DNA: TGTGCCAGCAGCTTAGACAGGACGGGGGAGACCCAGTACTTC. The rearrangement uses TRBV11-2 and TRBJ2-5, with D possibly being TRBD2 (5 bases). Trimming took off 0 bases at V and 5 bases at J, with 10 bases between the two ends. The CDR3 runs 14 residues. Germline V gene data show CDR1 as SGHAT and CDR2 as FQNNGV.

This chain links TRBV4-2 with TRBJ2-6; 9 bases match TRBD1. Germline V gene lookup returns CDR1 LGHNA and CDR2 YNFKEQ. The length of the CDR3 is 17 residues. V lost 4 bases and J lost 0; bases outside the gene matches: 4. The CDR3 DNA sequence: TGTGCCAGCAGCCTCGAGGGACAGGGCTCTGGGGCCAACGTCCTGACTTTC. This sequence encodes CASSLEGQGSGANVLTF.

CDR3: CASSPPEIRETQYF. DNA for the CDR3: TGTGCCAGCTCACCGCCGGAGATTCGAGAGACCCAGTACTTC. The chain employs TRBV18 and TRBJ2-5; D is uncertain. The CDR3 sequence is 14 residues long. Trimming shortened V by 3 bases and J by 4 bases, and 12 bases separated the two germline ends. Germline values: CDR1 KGHSH, CDR2 LQKENI.

This clone appeared once. The chain combines TRBV7-2 with TRBJ1-2; D possibly corresponds to TRBD1 (5 bases). The germline V gene encodes CDR1 SGHTA and CDR2 FQGNSA. The V end was cut by 5 bases, the J end by 13 bases, with 20 bases between. This CDR3 spans 13 amino acids. In DNA form, the CDR3 reads TGTGCCAGCAGCCTCGCACCGGGACCTCGGGGCACCTTC. Protein product: CASSLAPGPRGTF.

The gene calls are TRBV19 and TRBJ1-5; D not resolved. V was clipped by 3 bases and J by 2 bases, with 11 bases between them. The CDR3 consists of 15 residues. Germline CDR1 LNHDA, CDR2 SQIVND (reference sequence). The DNA for the CDR3 is TGTGCCAGTAGTATCGTGTTCAGACGCAATCAGCCCCAGCATTTT. Amino acids: CASSIVFRRNQPQHF.

This sequence joins TRBV27 and TRBJ1-2, with 8 positions matching TRBD1. V dropped 5 bases and J dropped 5; count of bases not matched to a gene: 10. Germline CDR1 MNHEY, CDR2 SMNVEV (reference sequence). This CDR3 region has 15 residues. The CDR3 sequence is CASSTLQGVRYGYTF. The CDR3 DNA sequence: TGTGCCAGCAGTACCTTACAGGGGGTGAGGTATGGCTACACCTTC.

This chain connects TRBV6-1 to TRBJ2-1; TRBD2 matches 8 bases. V gave up 4 bases and J gave up 6 bases; unmatched junction bases: 11. CDR1 is MNHNS and CDR2 is SASEGT in the germline V gene. The CDR3 consists of 16 residues. CDR3 amino acids: CASSVATGGGRNEQFF. CDR3 coding DNA: TGTGCCAGCAGTGTCGCAACAGGCGGGGGGCGCAATGAGCAGTTCTTC.

This clone appeared once. The chain uses TRBV28 and TRBJ1-2; possibly TRBD1 for D (6 bases). V was clipped by 6 bases and J by 5 bases, with 7 bases between them. The CDR3 sequence is 11 residues long. Germline V gene data show CDR1 as MDHEN and CDR2 as SYDVKM. CDR3 sequence reads: CASRQGYGYTF. Here the CDR3 DNA reads TGTGCCAGCAGACAGGGTTATGGCTACACCTTC.

The chain is built from TRBV2 and TRBJ2-3; TRBD1 agrees at 7 bases. Germline CDR1 reads SNHLY; CDR2 reads FYNNEI. V dropped 10 bases and J dropped 3; count of bases not matched to a gene: 10. The CDR3 spans 14 residues. The CDR3 sequence: CANSQGTGTDTQYF. The CDR3 region has the DNA TGTGCCAACTCACAGGGGACGGGAACAGATACGCAGTATTTT.

The rearrangement joins TRBV27 to TRBJ1-1, with a tentative D call TRBD1 (5 bases). The CDR3 consists of 17 residues. V lost 5 bases, J lost 2 bases, and 21 bases lay in between. From germline, CDR1 is MNHEY and CDR2 SMNVEV (reference sequence). Here the CDR3 DNA reads TGTGCCAGCAGTCCCCCCAGGCAGGGACTACTAAACACTGAAGCTTTCTTT. The encoded protein is CASSPPRQGLLNTEAFF.

CDR3 nucleotide sequence: TGCGCCAGCAGCCAAGTGAGGTGGTGGCAGGGGGTGGGATATACGCAGTATTTT. Translation: CASSQVRWWQGVGYTQYF. This chain joins TRBV4-1 and TRBJ2-3; 7 positions agree with TRBD1. The germline CDR1 and CDR2 sequences are MGHRA and YSYEKL. With 1 base clipped from V and 7 bases from J, the junction kept 17 bases outside the gene matches. This CDR3 comprises 18 residues.

V is TRBV18 and J is TRBJ1-6; the match to TRBD1 covers 7 bases. The V gene end was trimmed by 4 bases and the J gene end by 7 bases; junction bases not matched to a gene: 4. CDR3 length: 14 amino acids. Per the germline V gene, CDR1 is KGHSH and CDR2 is LQKENI. The CDR3: CASSQGQVNSPLHF. The CDR3 coding sequence is TGTGCCAGCTCACAAGGACAGGTCAATTCACCCCTCCACTTT.

Comment on this clone: The sample holds other DNA sequences that translate to the same CDR3. The rearrangement uses TRBV2 and TRBJ2-3; TRBD2 matches at 9 bases. The CDR3 has 19 amino acids. Germline V CDR1 and CDR2: SNHLY, FYNNEI. Trimming removed 5 bases from V and 0 bases from J; junction bases left unmatched: 15. The CDR3 DNA follows: TGTGCCAGCAGTTTCCCAAGGGGCGGGGGGGCCTCTAGCACAGATACGCAGTATTTT. It encodes CASSFPRGGGASSTDTQYF.

The count of this clone is one. The V and J genes are TRBV19 and TRBJ1-6, with D perhaps matching TRBD1 (6 bases). Germline V gene data show CDR1 as LNHDA and CDR2 as SQIVND (reference sequence). Trimming removed 5 bases at V and 7 bases at J, with 12 bases between. The CDR3 covers 14 residues. The CDR3 is CASSVQGFNSPLHF. The CDR3, as DNA: TGTGCCAGTAGTGTCCAGGGGTTCAATTCACCCCTCCACTTT.

This clone was seen only once. The V gene is TRBV11-2, the J gene TRBJ1-4; D perhaps matches TRBD1 (5 bases). Germline CDR1 reads SGHAT; CDR2 reads FQNNGV. Trimming took 0 bases from V and 0 from J, leaving 17 bases between them. The CDR3 sequence is 19 residues long. The CDR3 DNA reads TGTGCCAGCAGCTTAGAGGGGGTGGCTACGGGCGCAACTAATGAAAAACTGTTTTTT. Its translation is CASSLEGVATGATNEKLFF.

The sample holds one count of this clone. The genes are TRBV7-9 and TRBJ1-1, with 8 bases fitting TRBD1. The V gene's germline CDR1 is SEHNR and CDR2 FQNEAQ (reference sequence). J was trimmed by 5 bases and V by 5 bases; bases with no gene match: 7. This CDR3 has 14 amino acids. The CDR3 is CASSRQGAGTEAFF. The CDR3 coding sequence is TGTGCCAGCAGCCGTCAGGGGGCAGGGACTGAAGCTTTCTTT.

V usage is TRBV6-5 and J usage is TRBJ2-4, with 7 bases that match TRBD1. The CDR3 spans 13 residues. V trimming: 6 bases; J trimming: 9 bases; junction bases outside the gene matches: 8. The V gene's germline CDR1 is MNHEY and CDR2 SVGAGI. CDR3 nucleotides: TGTGCCAGCAGGCACCGACAGGGCGCCATTCAGTACTTC. Protein product: CASRHRQGAIQYF.

With regard to this clone: The sample contains more than one DNA sequence encoding this CDR3. The rearrangement links TRBV29-1 to TRBJ2-3; tentatively, D is TRBD1 (7 bases). The length of the CDR3 is 12 residues. Germline V lookup: CDR1 SQVTM, CDR2 ANQGSEA. V lost 4 bases to trimming and J lost 5 bases, with 10 bases between them. CDR3 loop: CSVGQGGDTQYF. CDR3 coding DNA: TGCAGCGTTGGACAGGGAGGAGATACGCAGTATTTT.

The chain has TRBV11-2 and TRBJ2-3, with 12 bases identical to TRBD2. Losses at the gene ends were 7 bases for V and 4 bases for J; bases not matched to a gene: 6. This CDR3 has 15 amino acids. Germline loops: CDR1 SGHAT, CDR2 FQNNGV. The CDR3 spells CASTLGLAGSDTQYF. CDR3 in DNA: TGTGCCAGCACCCTGGGACTAGCGGGCTCAGATACGCAGTATTTT.

This clone has just a few counts. The chain is built from TRBV6-5 and TRBJ2-3, with TRBD1 matching over 8 bases. CDR3 length equals 15 residues. Germline CDR1 reads MNHEY; CDR2 reads SVGAGI. The V and J ends lost 5 bases and 6 bases, in that order; junction bases with no gene match: 10. CDR3 DNA sequence: TGTGCCAGCAGTCGGGAAGGACAGGGTTTGGATACGCAGTATTTT. The encoded protein is CASSREGQGLDTQYF.

The chain combines TRBV27 with TRBJ2-1; 11 nucleotides agree with TRBD2. The germline CDR1 and CDR2 sequences are MNHEY and SMNVEV (reference sequence). The CDR3 sequence is 16 residues long. The V segment lost 0 bases and the J segment 8 bases; nucleotides outside the gene matches: 6. CDR3 protein: CASSLSASGRFYEQFF. The DNA of the CDR3 is TGTGCCAGCAGTTTATCGGCTAGCGGGAGGTTTTATGAGCAGTTCTTC.